This TCR beta chain is from a study of blood T cell repertoires in COVID-19. Study-wide context: In each case, the material was cDNA or gDNA derived from T cells, B-cell-depleted T cells, or PBMCs.

CDR1 and CDR2 (germline): MGHDK, SYGVNS. This CDR3 is built from 17 residues. V trimming: 4 bases; J trimming: 0 bases; junction bases outside the gene matches: 5. How the authors handled the data: Cell counts per sample came from amplifying reference gene primers. Method: immunoSEQ multiplex PCR; TCRdb's copy keeps in-frame clones and lacks some. V, J and clone size are taken as reported in that table, and D and trimming were inferred from the DNA itself. The sample carries 260,000 or so clones, roughly 86% recorded once. The source material was peripheral blood. The J gene is TRBJ2-2, the V gene TRBV25-1; 10 bases are shared with TRBD2. The sequence was collected from a man aged 18 to 30 with active or convalescent COVID-19. The CDR3 DNA sequence: TGTGCCAGCAGTGGGGCTAGCGGGGGAGCGAACACCGGGGAGCTGTTTTTT. Translated, it gives CASSGASGGANTGELFF.